This TCR beta chain is from a study of blood T cell repertoires in COVID-19. Across the study: Sources were T cells, B-cell-depleted T cells, or PBMCs; the material itself was cDNA or gDNA.

The CDR3 contains 15 residues. Germline V gene lookup returns CDR1 LNHDA and CDR2 SQIVND (reference sequence). V dropped 5 bases and J dropped 2; count of bases not matched to a gene: 5. Measured with immunoSEQ multiplex PCR; TCRdb has only the in-frame clones, and not every one. The sample has 150,000 to 200,000 clones, just over 90% seen once. The sequence was collected from a woman aged 60 to 75 with COVID-19, enrolled during active disease. The sample taken for sequencing was peripheral blood. The chain employs TRBV19 and TRBJ1-5, with 8 positions matching TRBD1. The CDR3, as DNA: TGTGCCAGTAGTCGTTCGGGACAGGGCAATCAGCCCCAGCATTTT. It encodes CASSRSGQGNQPQHF.